Presented here are 19 T cell receptor beta chains from one specimen sequenced in a study of blood T cell repertoires in COVID-19. Produced via immunoSEQ multiplex PCR; TCRdb's table is partial and in-frame only. The table includes 250,000 to 350,000 clones, roughly 85% detected once. The material sequenced was peripheral blood. These receptors originate from a young woman with active or convalescent COVID-19.

The count of this clone is one. This chain joins TRBV19 and TRBJ2-2; possible D gene TRBD1, 6 bases. Trimming left V 1 base short and J 7 bases short, with 13 bases between. This CDR3 comprises 15 residues. Germline V gene lookup returns CDR1 LNHDA and CDR2 SQIVND (reference sequence). CDR3 bases: TGTGCCAGTAGTATAGCCAGGGGATTTGGCGGGGAGCTGTTTTTT. As protein: CASSIARGFGGELFF.

The V call is TRBV9, the J call TRBJ2-1; 8 bases line up with TRBD2. The V and J ends lost 6 bases and 4 bases, in that order; junction bases with no gene match: 3. The CDR3 runs to 13 residues. The germline gives CDR1 SGDLS, CDR2 YYNGEE. CDR3 protein: CASTRGGYNEQFF. In DNA, the CDR3 is TGTGCCAGCACCCGGGGGGGGTACAATGAGCAGTTCTTC.

This clone showed up just a few times. This rearrangement joins TRBV11-2 to TRBJ1-4; D remains ambiguous. The V end lost 1 base, the J end lost 5 bases, and 8 bases lay between the germline ends. CDR1 and CDR2 (germline): SGHAT, FQNNGV. The CDR3 runs to 14 residues. The CDR3 DNA reads as TGTGCCAGCAGCTTAGGGCGGAAGAATGAAAAACTGTTTTTT. Protein product: CASSLGRKNEKLFF.

The gene calls are TRBV7-9 and TRBJ2-3, with 8 bases aligning to TRBD2. CDR3 length equals 18 residues. The V and J ends lost 4 bases and 2 bases, in that order; junction bases with no gene match: 14. The germline gives CDR1 SEHNR, CDR2 FQNEAQ (reference sequence). The CDR3 loop is CASSYSGGGRGATDTQYF. CDR3 nucleotide sequence: TGTGCCAGCAGCTATAGCGGCGGTGGGCGGGGGGCCACAGATACGCAGTATTTT.

The chain employs TRBV5-1 and TRBJ1-4; D gene uncertain. Germline V gene data show CDR1 as SGHRS and CDR2 as YFSETQ. CDR3 size: 15 residues. Trimming cost V 5 bases and J 3 bases, with 14 bases left between them. CDR3 in amino acids: CASSPGRPPNEKLFF. CDR3 DNA: TGCGCCAGCAGTCCCGGGAGGCCACCTAATGAAAAACTGTTTTTT.

The CDR3 DNA follows: TGTGCCAGCAGCCCCAGGAGGGTCACCGGGGAGCTGTTTTTT. Protein product: CASSPRRVTGELFF. V usage is TRBV7-2 and J usage is TRBJ2-2, with D possibly TRBD2 on 6 matching bases. From germline, CDR1 is SGHTA and CDR2 FQGNSA. This CDR3 spans 14 amino acids. V dropped 5 bases and J dropped 4 bases, with 11 bases sitting between them.

The chain is built from TRBV29-1 and TRBJ2-7; possible D gene TRBD1, 6 bases. Trimming pared 3 bases from V and 2 bases from J, leaving 20 bases between. This CDR3 has 16 amino acids. Germline V gives CDR1 SQVTM, CDR2 ANQGSEA. CDR3 in amino acids: CSVDRYQDRSTYEQYF. The CDR3 DNA follows: TGCAGCGTTGACCGCTATCAAGACAGGTCTACCTACGAGCAGTACTTC.

The chain combines TRBV4-1 with TRBJ2-5, with 12 positions matching TRBD2. Germline CDR1 and CDR2: MGHRA and YSYEKL. CDR3 size: 16 residues. V trimming: 2 bases; J trimming: 2 bases; junction bases outside the gene matches: 3. DNA for the CDR3: TGCGCCAGCAGCCAACTACTAGCGGGGGGACAAGAGACCCAGTACTTC. Translated, it gives CASSQLLAGGQETQYF.

The chain carries TRBV7-2 and TRBJ2-1; 8 positions match TRBD2. This CDR3 comprises 13 residues. CDR1 is SGHTA, CDR2 FQGNSA, per germline. The J segment lost 4 bases and the V segment lost 5 bases, leaving 1 base of the junction unmatched. CDR3 sequence: CASSRGGYNEQFF. The CDR3 nucleotides are TGTGCCAGCAGCCGGGGGGGTTACAATGAGCAGTTCTTC.

This sequence joins TRBV2 and TRBJ1-6; D ambiguous. V lost 4 bases and J lost 7, with 8 bases in between. The CDR3 loop spans 13 amino acids. The germline V gene encodes CDR1 SNHLY and CDR2 FYNNEI. Written as DNA, the CDR3 is TGTGCCAGCAGTGTGGTGGGCAATTCACCCCTCCACTTT. This codes for CASSVVGNSPLHF.

V usage is TRBV18 and J usage is TRBJ2-2, with D perhaps matching TRBD2 (6 bases). The V end was cut by 3 bases, the J end by 5 bases, with 13 bases between. The V gene's germline CDR1 is KGHSH and CDR2 LQKENI. The CDR3 spans 15 residues. CDR3 sequence reads: CASSPAGKETGELFF. The CDR3 DNA follows: TGTGCCAGCTCACCGGCGGGGAAGGAAACCGGGGAGCTGTTTTTT.

This chain links TRBV27 with TRBJ1-4; no clear D gene. V lost 0 bases and J 5 bases, leaving 10 bases between the germline ends. This CDR3 has 15 amino acids. Germline CDR1 reads MNHEY; CDR2 reads SMNVEV (reference sequence). CDR3 coding DNA: TGTGCCAGCAGTTTATCGAACGCCAGGAATGAAAAACTGTTTTTT. Translation gives CASSLSNARNEKLFF.

V usage is TRBV19 and J usage is TRBJ2-3; tentatively, D is TRBD1 (6 bases). The CDR3 extends over 14 amino acids. Deletions cut 6 bases from V and 5 bases from J, with 15 bases between. In germline, CDR1 is LNHDA, CDR2 SQIVND (reference sequence). CDR3 coding DNA: TGTGCCAGTAGCCTAAACAGGGTTGGAGATACGCAGTATTTT. This translates into CASSLNRVGDTQYF.

The chain has TRBV6-5 and TRBJ2-7, with D possibly matching TRBD2 (5 bases). Germline-derived CDR1 and CDR2 are MNHEY and SVGAGI. With 2 bases removed from V and 7 bases from J, the gap between germline ends came to 18 bases. This CDR3 contains 15 residues. The CDR3 is CASSYRTLTFEEQYF. The CDR3 nucleotides read TGTGCCAGCAGTTACAGGACTCTAACCTTCGAAGAGCAGTACTTC.

This clone has just a few counts. The CDR3 DNA sequence: TGTGCCAGCAGCCCGCGGGGGGATCAAGAGACCCAGTACTTC. Encoded protein: CASSPRGDQETQYF. The chain combines TRBV7-8 with TRBJ2-5, with 8 bases identical to TRBD2. V dropped 5 bases and J dropped 2; count of bases not matched to a gene: 4. The CDR3 has 14 amino acids. CDR1 is SGHVS, CDR2 FQNEAQ, per germline.

This clone was found once. This chain links TRBV18 with TRBJ1-4; D perhaps matches TRBD1 (6 bases). The CDR3 covers 16 residues. Trimming cost V 3 bases and J 8 bases, with 19 bases left between them. Germline CDR1 and CDR2: KGHSH and LQKENI. This CDR3 reads CASSPPLTGLTEKLFF. For the CDR3, the DNA is TGTGCCAGCTCACCGCCTCTAACAGGGTTAACGGAAAAACTGTTTTTT.

Worth noting for this clone: The sample carries other DNA sequences with the same CDR3. CDR3 sequence (DNA): TGCAGCGTTGGGGACAGGGGCTATGGCTACACCTTC. This encodes CSVGDRGYGYTF. V usage is TRBV29-1 and J usage is TRBJ1-2; 10 bases match TRBD1. Trimming cost V 4 bases and J 4 bases; bases outside gene matches: 0. There are 12 residues in the CDR3. In germline, CDR1 is SQVTM, CDR2 ANQGSEA.

This clone was found a few times. The chain combines TRBV30 with TRBJ1-1, with a weak D call TRBD1 (5 bases). Trimming took 3 bases from V and 7 from J, leaving 9 bases between them. The CDR3 totals 11 residues. Germline CDR1 is GTSNPN and CDR2 is SVGIG (reference sequence). In DNA form, the CDR3 reads TGTGCCTGGAGCGAACAGGTTGAAGCTTTCTTT. Its protein is CAWSEQVEAFF. Complete variable domain (other parts from reference TRBV30 and TRBJ1-1): SQTIHQWPATLVQPVGSPLSLECTVEGTSNPNLYWYRQAAGRGLQLLFYSVGIGQISSEVPQNLSASRPQDRQFILSSKKLLLSDSGFYLCAWSEQVEAFFGQGTRLTVV.

The chain joins TRBV2 to TRBJ1-4; 8 bases are a match to TRBD1. V lost 5 bases to trimming and J lost 3 bases; unmatched junction nucleotides: 5. Per germline, CDR1 SNHLY and CDR2 FYNNEI. The CDR3 extends over 15 amino acids. In nucleotides, the CDR3 is TGTGCCAGCAGTCGGACAGGGTCTGCTAATGAAAAACTGTTTTTT. Amino acid sequence: CASSRTGSANEKLFF.